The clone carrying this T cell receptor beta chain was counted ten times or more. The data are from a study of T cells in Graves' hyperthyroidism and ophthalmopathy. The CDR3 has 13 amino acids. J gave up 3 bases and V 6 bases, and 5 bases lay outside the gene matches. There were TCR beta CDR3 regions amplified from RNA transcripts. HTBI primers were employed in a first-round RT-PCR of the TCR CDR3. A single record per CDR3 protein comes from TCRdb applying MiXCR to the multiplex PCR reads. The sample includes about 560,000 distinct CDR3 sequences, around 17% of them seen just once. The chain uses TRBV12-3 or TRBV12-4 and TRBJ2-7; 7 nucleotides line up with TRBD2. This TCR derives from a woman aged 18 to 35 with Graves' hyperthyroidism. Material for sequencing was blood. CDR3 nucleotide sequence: TGTGCCAGCAGCCGACAGCGGGACTACGAGCAGTACTTC. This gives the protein CASSRQRDYEQYF.